Detailed here is one TCR beta chain. Its antigen is as yet unknown. Beta-chain TCR CDR3 regions were amplified from RNA transcripts. A first-round RT-PCR used HTBI primers, followed by a second-round multiplex PCR. MiXCR, run by TCRdb on the multiplex PCR reads, gives a single entry per CDR3 protein. The table records hundreds of thousands of distinct CDR3 sequences, 20% to 25% of them present only once. This specimen belongs to a study of Graves' ophthalmopathy and Graves' hyperthyroidism. The study, taken as a whole, reports: Blood also contained most of the expanded thyroid clonotypes above 0.001 frequency.

Hyperthyroidism qualified as stable when ophthalmopathy did not develop within 18 months of follow-up. Hyperthyroidism cases were recent diagnoses of under 2 months' duration in people aged 18 to 65. PBMCs were isolated by Ficoll-Paque density gradient centrifugation, using roughly 11 ml of fresh peripheral blood as the starting material. This CDR3 has 11 amino acids. Germline-derived CDR1 and CDR2 are SGHAT and FQDESV (reference sequence). The V segment lost 5 bases and the J segment 11 bases; nucleotides outside the gene matches: 5. V is TRBV11-1 and J is TRBJ1-1; 7 bases fit TRBD1. The receptor was isolated from a woman between 18 and 29 years old with stable Graves' hyperthyroidism. Some clones in this sample may be carry-over from other donors' samples. Sequenced sample: peripheral blood. In DNA form, the CDR3 reads TGTGCCAGCAGCAGGGACAGTCTGGCTTTCTTT. It specifies CASSRDSLAFF.